This TCR beta chain was retrieved from a study of breast tumors, draining lymph nodes, adjacent tissues. This clonotype was detected many times. Its antigen is not identified. General study findings and limits: Luminal-like breast cancer showed significantly greater tumor-nontumor repertoire similarity than basal-like breast cancer did. Tumor TCR diversity was below lymph nodes but above nontumor tissue. That most tumor T cells come from lymph nodes remained unproven.

Via MiXCR, TCRdb re-called the multiplex PCR reads, giving one row per CDR3 protein. The repertoire has roughly 11,000 distinct CDR3 sequences, about 48% of them found once; the top ten carry approximately 35%. Deletions cut 5 bases from V and 4 bases from J, with 17 bases between. The CDR3 totals 15 residues. Germline V lookup: CDR1 MNHEY, CDR2 SMNVEV (reference sequence). Sequencing was done on a sample of breast tumor tissue. This chain links TRBV27 with TRBJ1-2, with D possibly TRBD1 on 6 matching bases. The receptor's source is a female donor with breast cancer. Some clones in this sample may be carry-over from other donors' samples. CDR3: CASSPRGAHTYGYTF. CDR3 nucleotide sequence: TGTGCCAGCAGTCCCCGGGGGGCGCACACCTATGGCTACACCTTC.